This entry lists 30 T cell receptor beta chains sequenced from one sample in a study of blood T cell repertoires in COVID-19. Libraries were prepared by immunoSEQ multiplex PCR; TCRdb keeps only in-frame clonotypes and omits some of them. The sample contains approximately 310,000 clones, 80% to 90% of which appear only once. Source material: PBMCs or T cells enriched from blood (not recorded which). The receptors were sampled from a man aged 25-45 years who had recovered from COVID-19.

Ten or more counts support this clone. The chain carries TRBV2 and TRBJ2-7; D ambiguous. V was trimmed by 4 bases and J by 3 bases, leaving 10 bases between them. The germline gives CDR1 SNHLY, CDR2 FYNNEI. The CDR3 consists of 13 residues. CDR3 coding DNA: TGTGCCAGCAGTGCGCACAATTACTACGAGCAGTACTTC. Protein: CASSAHNYYEQYF.

The genes are TRBV19 and TRBJ2-7; D is perhaps TRBD1 (6 bases). This CDR3 is 14 amino acids long. V lost 4 bases to trimming and J lost 2 bases, with 12 bases between them. The germline gives CDR1 LNHDA, CDR2 SQIVND (reference sequence). CDR3 nucleotide sequence: TGTGCCAGTAGTAGAGGTACAGGGACCTACGAGCAGTACTTC. Translating gives CASSRGTGTYEQYF. Complete variable domain (other parts from reference TRBV19 and TRBJ2-7): DGGITQSPKYLFRKEGQNVTLSCEQNLNHDAMYWYRQDPGQGLRLIYYSQIVNDFQKGDIAEGYSVSREKKESFPLTVTSAQKNPTAFYLCASSRGTGTYEQYFGPGTRLTVT.

The chain combines TRBV5-1 with TRBJ2-3, with D unclear. Per the germline V gene, CDR1 is SGHRS and CDR2 is YFSETQ. Trimming removed 3 bases at V and 0 bases at J, with 8 bases between. The length of the CDR3 is 14 residues. The chain's CDR3 is CASSSLVSTDTQYF. CDR3 DNA: TGCGCCAGCAGCTCCCTCGTTAGCACAGATACGCAGTATTTT.

The CDR3 nucleotides read TGCGCCAGCAGCCCCGGGACAGCTTACAATGAGCAGTTCTTC. It specifies CASSPGTAYNEQFF. The V call is TRBV10-1, the J call TRBJ2-1, with TRBD1 matching 7 bases. The CDR3 sequence is 14 residues long. CDR1 is WNHNN, CDR2 SYGVQD, per germline (reference sequence). The trim removed 6 bases at V and 4 bases at J, leaving 6 bases unmatched.

In this sample, this clone turned up a few times. This chain links TRBV7-2 with TRBJ2-1, with 8 bases matching TRBD2. CDR1 is SGHTA, CDR2 FQGNSA, per germline. V shed 6 bases and J 4 bases; nucleotides not matched to a gene: 17. This CDR3 region has 18 residues. The DNA for the CDR3 is TGTGCCAGCAGGAACAGATCGAGGGCGGGGGGACAATACAATGAGCAGTTCTTC. This encodes CASRNRSRAGGQYNEQFF.

The chain employs TRBV6-6 and TRBJ2-1; D possibly corresponds to TRBD2 (7 bases). The germline V and J ends were trimmed by 0 bases and 7 bases, with 10 bases remaining between them. CDR3 length: 14 amino acids. In germline, CDR1 is MNHNY, CDR2 SVGAGI (reference sequence). CDR3 DNA sequence: TGTGCCAGCAGTTACTCGGCGGGGGCTAATGAGCAGTTCTTC. Its translation: CASSYSAGANEQFF.

A remark on this clone: This same CDR3 is encoded by further DNA sequences in the sample. The chain couples TRBV20-1 to TRBJ2-3; unclear D gene. V was shortened by 0 bases and J by 6 bases, with 4 bases between the two germline ends. The germline V gene has CDR1 DFQATT and CDR2 SNEGSKA (reference sequence). The length of the CDR3 is 11 residues. CDR3: CSARERDTQYF. In nucleotides, the CDR3 is TGCAGTGCTAGAGAGCGGGATACGCAGTATTTT.

The count of this clone is one. This chain joins TRBV12-5 and TRBJ2-1; weak D call: TRBD2 (6 bases). Germline CDR1 reads LGHNT; CDR2 reads FRNRAP. CDR3 length equals 13 residues. V shed 5 bases and J shed 6 bases, with 11 bases lying between them. Here the CDR3 reads CASGKAGGNEQFF. The CDR3 nucleotides are TGTGCTAGTGGTAAGGCCGGGGGCAATGAGCAGTTCTTC.

The genes are TRBV7-2 and TRBJ2-5, with TRBD2 identical over 9 bases. The junction had 14 bases not matched to a gene; V was cut back by 2 bases and J by 4 bases. Germline CDR1 and CDR2: SGHTA and FQGNSA. The CDR3 loop spans 18 amino acids. Here the CDR3 DNA reads TGTGCCAGCAGCTTAAGATACAGCGGGGGGTCCTGGGGAGAGACCCAGTACTTC. It encodes CASSLRYSGGSWGETQYF.

The table lists this clone with a few counts. The chain joins TRBV21-1 to TRBJ1-1; no check of the table's D call, TRBD1, against the DNA was made. TRBV21-1 is classified as a pseudogene. The CDR3 has 20 residues. The CDR3 nucleotides read TGTGCCAGCAGCAAGACGGTTGAGAGGAAGGACAGTGGGATGAACACTGAAGCTTTCTTT. Protein product: CASSKTVERKDSGMNTEAFF.

J is TRBJ1-1 and V is TRBV5-1, with 10 bases that match TRBD1. The CDR3 sequence is 15 residues long. The trim removed 4 bases at V and 5 bases at J, leaving 8 bases unmatched. The germline V gene encodes CDR1 SGHRS and CDR2 YFSETQ. Written as DNA, the CDR3 is TGCGCCAGCAGCGGACAGGGGGGCGCAGGGACTGAAGCTTTCTTT. It is translated as CASSGQGGAGTEAFF.

The gene calls are TRBV5-6 and TRBJ1-4; tentative D call: TRBD1 (5 bases). The V gene lost 1 base and the J gene lost 5 bases, with 6 bases spanning the gap. The V gene's germline CDR1 is SGHDT and CDR2 YYEEEE. This CDR3 comprises 13 residues. CDR3 nucleotides: TGTGCCAGCAGCTTGCCAGGGAATGAAAAACTGTTTTTT. Encoded protein: CASSLPGNEKLFF.

The chain carries TRBV10-3 and TRBJ2-2, with 9 positions matching TRBD2. With V trimmed by 4 bases and J by 7 bases, 10 bases remained unmatched. Germline V gene data show CDR1 as ENHRY and CDR2 as SYGVKD. The CDR3 runs to 16 residues. DNA of the CDR3: TGTGCCATCAGTGTTAACGGCGGGGGGGTTGGCGGGGAGCTGTTTTTT. Residues: CAISVNGGGVGGELFF.

This clone was counted a single time. J is TRBJ1-6 and V is TRBV4-1; the match to TRBD1 covers 7 bases. CDR1 is MGHRA, CDR2 YSYEKL, per germline. This CDR3 comprises 16 residues. V lost 2 bases, J lost 8 bases, and 9 bases stayed unmatched. The CDR3, as DNA: TGCGCCAGCAGCCAAACTTTCGAGGGACAGTATTCACCCCTCCACTTT. This sequence encodes CASSQTFEGQYSPLHF.

This clone occurred once. The genes are TRBV5-1 and TRBJ2-7, with a weak D call TRBD1 (6 bases). This CDR3 comprises 14 residues. Germline CDR1 and CDR2: SGHRS and YFSETQ. Trimming took 0 bases from V and 8 from J, leaving 15 bases between them. The CDR3 here is CASSLGQVDSKQYF. The CDR3 nucleotides read TGCGCCAGCAGCTTGGGACAGGTGGATAGTAAGCAGTACTTC. The whole variable domain, remainder taken from reference TRBV5-1 and TRBJ2-7, is KAGVTQTPRYLIKTRGQQVTLSCSPISGHRSVSWYQQTPGQGLQFLFEYFSETQRNKGNFPGRFSGRQFSNSRSEMNVSTLELGDSALYLCASSLGQVDSKQYFGPGTRLTVT.

This chain uses TRBV3-1 (or the pseudogene TRBV3-2) with TRBJ2-6, with TRBD1 identical over 7 bases. The CDR3 spans 18 residues. Trimming took 4 bases from V and 0 from J; bases not matched to a gene: 9. CDR1 LGHDT and CDR2 YNNKEL come from the germline V gene (reference sequence). CDR3 sequence: CASSLSSDRYSGANVLTF. In DNA form, the CDR3 reads TGTGCCAGCAGCCTTAGTTCGGACAGGTACTCTGGGGCCAACGTCCTGACTTTC.

This chain links TRBV6-2 or TRBV6-3 with TRBJ2-1, with TRBD2 identical over 11 bases. CDR1 and CDR2 from the germline V gene are MNHEY and SVGEGT. The CDR3 contains 15 residues. Trimming at V came to 5 bases and at J to 6 bases, leaving 6 bases not matched to a gene. In nucleotides, the CDR3 is TGTGCCAGCAGTCCGAGACTAGCGGGGAGCAATGAGCAGTTCTTC. This codes for CASSPRLAGSNEQFF.

This clone was observed once. The chain combines TRBV5-5 with TRBJ2-5; 12 bases are a match to TRBD1. Germline CDR1 reads SGHKS; CDR2 reads YYEKEE (reference sequence). The V segment lost 0 bases and the J segment 5 bases; nucleotides outside the gene matches: 5. CDR3 length equals 16 residues. The CDR3 is CASSLAGQGAGETQYF. For the CDR3, the DNA is TGTGCCAGCAGCTTGGCGGGACAGGGGGCGGGGGAGACCCAGTACTTC.

The chain is built from TRBV5-6 and TRBJ1-5; a possible D gene is TRBD1 (5 bases). The CDR3 covers 14 residues. Trimming pared 4 bases from V and 7 bases from J, leaving 15 bases between. The germline V gene encodes CDR1 SGHDT and CDR2 YYEEEE. CDR3 nucleotide sequence: TGTGCCAGCAGCAAGGGGCCCCCTTCCCAGCCCCAGCATTTT. Protein: CASSKGPPSQPQHF. Together with reference TRBV5-6 and TRBJ1-5, the CDR3 gives the full variable domain: DAGVTQSPTHLIKTRGQQVTLRCSPKSGHDTVSWYQQALGQGPQFIFQYYEEEERQRGNFPDRFSGHQFPNYSSELNVNALLLGDSALYLCASSKGPPSQPQHFGDGTRLSIL.

This clone was counted a few times. At one end the junction does not follow the germline gene, possibly because of a read error. The genes are TRBV10-1 and TRBJ2-3; 7 positions match TRBD2. CDR1 WNHNN and CDR2 SYGVQD come from the germline V gene (reference sequence). The CDR3 has 12 amino acids. The CDR3 loop reads CASSDRDYKINF. DNA of the CDR3: TGCGCCAGCAGTGACCGGGACTATAAAATTAATTTT.

The rearrangement joins TRBV6-5 to TRBJ2-3, with D tentatively TRBD2 (5 bases). The CDR3 covers 15 residues. Between the trimmed V and J ends, which lost 6 bases and 0 bases, there was a span of 13 bases. CDR1 is MNHEY and CDR2 is SVGAGI in the germline V gene. The chain's CDR3 is CASSPRRVSTDTQYF. CDR3 nucleotides: TGTGCCAGCAGCCCACGGCGGGTAAGCACAGATACGCAGTATTTT.

This chain joins TRBV5-4 and TRBJ2-1; maybe TRBD2 (7 bases). V lost 7 bases to trimming and J lost 2 bases, with 13 bases between them. CDR3 size: 14 residues. Germline-derived CDR1 and CDR2 are SGHNT and YYREEE (reference sequence). This CDR3 reads CASPGGPAYNEQFF. In DNA, the CDR3 is TGTGCCAGCCCGGGGGGCCCGGCCTACAATGAGCAGTTCTTC.

The V call is TRBV6-2 or TRBV6-3, the J call TRBJ1-2; no reliable D call. Germline V gene lookup returns CDR1 MNHEY and CDR2 SVGEGT. This CDR3 region has 14 residues. Trimming took 2 bases from V and 4 from J, leaving 11 bases between them. CDR3 amino acids: CASSYHHSSYGYTF. CDR3 nucleotides: TGTGCCAGCAGTTACCACCACTCCTCCTATGGCTACACCTTC.

This chain joins TRBV5-4 and TRBJ1-1, with D unclear. This CDR3 is built from 14 residues. CDR1 is SGHNT and CDR2 is YYREEE in the germline V gene (reference sequence). V was pared by 3 bases and J by 5 bases, with 14 bases between. The CDR3 spells CASSYNTLGTEAFF. The CDR3 DNA is TGTGCCAGCAGCTATAATACCCTAGGTACTGAAGCTTTCTTT.

The chain combines TRBV10-3 with TRBJ2-7; the match to TRBD1 covers 7 bases. Trimming took 9 bases from V and 1 from J; bases not matched to a gene: 3. The CDR3 covers 12 residues. Per the germline V gene, CDR1 is ENHRY and CDR2 is SYGVKD. The CDR3, as DNA: TGTGCCATTGGGACAGTGTCCTACGAGCAGTACTTC. Amino acid sequence: CAIGTVSYEQYF.

The rearrangement joins TRBV24-1 to TRBJ1-5; D unresolved. Germline CDR1 KGHDR, CDR2 SFDVKD. V lost 4 bases, J lost 5 bases, and 17 bases lay in between. The CDR3 totals 16 residues. The CDR3 loop is CATSDPRLGDDQPQHF. The CDR3 DNA reads TGTGCCACCAGTGACCCCCGTCTGGGAGACGATCAGCCCCAGCATTTT.

The chain combines TRBV7-9 with TRBJ1-3; D not certain. The CDR3 length is 12 residues. In germline, CDR1 is SEHNR, CDR2 FQNEAQ (reference sequence). Trimming removed 1 base at V and 8 bases at J, with 6 bases between. CDR3 in amino acids: CASSLDGYTIYF. CDR3 DNA: TGTGCCAGCAGCTTAGACGGGTACACCATATATTTT.

The chain links TRBV9 to TRBJ2-7, with TRBD1 as a possible D gene (6 bases). There are 14 residues in the CDR3. V shed 3 bases and J shed 5 bases, with 15 bases lying between them. From germline, CDR1 is SGDLS and CDR2 YYNGEE. This CDR3 reads CASSASHREHEQYF. CDR3 sequence (DNA): TGTGCCAGCAGCGCTTCACACAGGGAGCACGAGCAGTACTTC.

The rearrangement uses TRBV7-2 and TRBJ2-7; TRBD2 matches at 13 bases. V gave up 5 bases and J gave up 3 bases; unmatched junction bases: 4. CDR1 is SGHTA and CDR2 is FQGNSA in the germline V gene. This CDR3 has 15 amino acids. CDR3 in DNA: TGTGCCAGCAGCCCGAGGACTAGCGGGGGCTACGAGCAGTACTTC. It specifies CASSPRTSGGYEQYF. Using reference TRBV7-2 and TRBJ2-7 for the parts outside the CDR3, the full variable domain is GAGVSQSPSNKVTEKGKDVELRCDPISGHTALYWYRQSLGQGLEFLIYFQGNSAPDKSGLPSDRFSAERTGGSVSTLTIQRTQQEDSAVYLCASSPRTSGGYEQYFGPGTRLTVT.

The V call is TRBV20-1, the J call TRBJ2-3; 15 positions match TRBD2. Trimming at V came to 3 bases and at J to 1 base, leaving 8 bases not matched to a gene. The germline V gene has CDR1 DFQATT and CDR2 SNEGSKA (reference sequence). The CDR3 runs to 18 residues. In DNA form, the CDR3 reads TGCAGTGCTAGTAAAGGACTAGCGGGGGGGCCGGGCACAGATACGCAGTATTTT. Translated, it gives CSASKGLAGGPGTDTQYF.